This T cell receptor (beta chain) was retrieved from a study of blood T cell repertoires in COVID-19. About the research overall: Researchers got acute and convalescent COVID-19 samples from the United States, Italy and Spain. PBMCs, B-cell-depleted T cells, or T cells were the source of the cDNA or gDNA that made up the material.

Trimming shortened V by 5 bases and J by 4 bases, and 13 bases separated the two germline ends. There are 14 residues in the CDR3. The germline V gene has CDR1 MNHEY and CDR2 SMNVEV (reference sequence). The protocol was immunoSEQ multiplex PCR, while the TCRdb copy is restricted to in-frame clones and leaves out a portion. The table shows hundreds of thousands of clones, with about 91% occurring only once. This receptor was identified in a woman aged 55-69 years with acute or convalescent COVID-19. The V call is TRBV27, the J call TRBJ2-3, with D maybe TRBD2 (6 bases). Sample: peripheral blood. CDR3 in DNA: TGTGCCAGCAGTGAACGGGACTCCGCAGATACGCAGTATTTT. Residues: CASSERDSADTQYF.